What follows are 5 T cell receptor beta chains derived from one specimen sequenced in a study of spatial heterogeneity in lung cancer. Time point indicated: blood at routine non-recurrence follow-up after resection. TCRdb called the 5' RACE reads again in MiXCR, with one record for every CDR3 protein. In the table there are 35,000 to 45,000 distinct CDR3 sequences, just over 7.5% of which are singletons. The starting material was PBMCs, obtained at follow-up. Source of these receptors: a male donor with early-stage non-small cell lung cancer.

This clonotype was detected ten times or more. J is TRBJ1-6 and V is TRBV7-8; no clear D gene. Trimming cost V 2 bases and J 4 bases, with 9 bases left between them. The CDR3 length is 15 residues. The germline V gene encodes CDR1 SGHVS and CDR2 FQNEAQ. The CDR3 is CASSLIDGYNSPLHF. CDR3 coding DNA: TGTGCCAGCAGCTTAATTGACGGATATAATTCACCCCTCCACTTT.

CDR3 DNA: TGTGCCAGTACCTCGTTGGTGTCTTCGAACACCGGGGAGCTGTTTTTT. Translation gives CASTSLVSSNTGELFF. The rearrangement joins TRBV19 to TRBJ2-2; D unclear. V lost 7 bases, J lost 0 bases, and 15 bases lay in between. CDR1 and CDR2 from the germline V gene are LNHDA and SQIVND (reference sequence). The CDR3 is 16 residues long.

The sample holds many counts of this clonotype. The chain employs TRBV29-1 and TRBJ2-3; D is uncertain. This CDR3 has 11 amino acids. CDR1 is SQVTM and CDR2 is ANQGSEA in the germline V gene. Trimming shortened V by 4 bases and J by 4 bases, and 6 bases separated the two germline ends. The CDR3: CSVAKSDTQYF. The CDR3 DNA is TGCAGCGTTGCGAAGTCAGATACGCAGTATTTT.

This clonotype was seen many times. This chain connects TRBV19 to TRBJ2-3; D gene uncertain. Trimming pared 2 bases from V and 0 bases from J, leaving 12 bases between. The CDR3 length is 16 residues. The V gene's germline CDR1 is LNHDA and CDR2 SQIVND (reference sequence). In DNA, the CDR3 is TGTGCCAGTAGTATATCGCTCCGACTGAGCACAGATACGCAGTATTTT. Its protein product is CASSISLRLSTDTQYF.

This clonotype was detected many times. J is TRBJ2-7 and V is TRBV29-1; D possibly corresponds to TRBD1 (5 bases). The germline V and J ends were trimmed by 7 bases and 1 base, with 11 bases remaining between them. The CDR3 totals 12 residues. Germline V gene sequence: CDR1 SQVTM, CDR2 ANQGSEA. The CDR3 region is CSALQASYEQYF. Here the CDR3 DNA reads TGCAGCGCCCTACAGGCATCCTACGAGCAGTACTTC.